The rows below give T cell receptor beta chains drawn from one sample of a study of molecular identifiers for immune sequencing clone quantification. Via MiXCR, TCRdb re-called the PCR reads, giving one row per CDR3 protein. Of 40,000 to 50,000 distinct CDR3 sequences in the sample, 19% are singletons; the top ten hold approximately 1.1%. Source material: naive CD8+ T cells from blood, with Jurkat cell RNA spiked in. These TCRs come from a human donor in good health. Some libraries in this study had Jurkat cell RNA spiked in. Both conserved end residues are part of each CDR3. A D gene is named only where the DNA matches it firmly. A clone size is listed for some rows: how often the clone was seen (once, few, many), or a class if it is expanded.

v_call	cdr3_length	j_call	d_call	clone_size	cdr3_nt	cdr3_aa
TRBV27	16	TRBJ2-3	.	many	TGTGCCAGCAGTTTATCGCCGGACATAAGGACAGATACGCAGTATTTT	CASSLSPDIRTDTQYF
TRBV5-1	16	TRBJ1-1	TRBD1	many	TGCGCCAGCAGCTTGGTTCTCCAGGGGGCCTACACTGAAGCTTTCTTT	CASSLVLQGAYTEAFF
TRBV27	18	TRBJ2-1	.	.	TGTGCCAGCAGCCCCATTCGGGTGTTGGGGGACTCCTACACTGAGCAGTTCTTC	CASSPIRVLGDSYTEQFF
TRBV6-6	14	TRBJ1-2	.	.	TGTGCCAGCAGTTACTCTCCCTACACCTATGGCTACACCTTC	CASSYSPYTYGYTF
TRBV4-1	15	TRBJ2-3	.	many	TGCGCCAGCAGCTATTCGCAGGGTGCCACAGATACGCAGTATTTT	CASSYSQGATDTQYF
TRBV6-5	17	TRBJ2-5	TRBD2	many	TGTGCCAGCAGTTACTCGTCGCGGGGGTCGCTAAGAGAGACCCAGTACTTC	CASSYSSRGSLRETQYF
TRBV6-4	15	TRBJ2-3	.	many	TGTGCCAGCAGTCGAACACCGTCTCCACTAGATACGCAGTATTTT	CASSRTPSPLDTQYF
TRBV6-5	13	TRBJ1-5	.	many	TGTGCCAGCAGTTACTCTTGGGGTCAGCCCCAGCATTTT	CASSYSWGQPQHF
TRBV7-2	15	TRBJ2-7	TRBD2	.	TGTGCCAGCAGCTTAGCGACTAGCGGGGACTACGAGCAGTACTTC	CASSLATSGDYEQYF
TRBV7-9	15	TRBJ1-4	.	many	TGTGCCAGCAGCTCGACGGGTTCCCTAGGGGAAAAACTGTTTTTT	CASSSTGSLGEKLFF
TRBV12-3/TRBV12-4	14	TRBJ2-3	.	many	TGTGCCAGCAGTCTATATACTAGCACAGATACGCAGTATTTT	CASSLYTSTDTQYF
TRBV4-3	15	TRBJ1-1	.	many	TGCGCCAGCAGCCAAGATATCCCCATGAACACTGAAGCTTTCTTT	CASSQDIPMNTEAFF
TRBV24-1	14	TRBJ2-2	TRBD1	many	TGTGCCACCAGTGACACAGGGGGACCCGGGGAGCTGTTTTTT	CATSDTGGPGELFF
TRBV4-1	16	TRBJ1-4	.	many	TGCGCCAGCAGCCCCAGACTCTGGGGGTCTAATGAAAAACTGTTTTTT	CASSPRLWGSNEKLFF
TRBV14	13	TRBJ2-5	.	many	TGTGCCAGCAGCCCCTACTCGGGCGGGACCCAGTACTTC	CASSPYSGGTQYF
TRBV11-1	15	TRBJ1-1	.	many	TGTGCCAGCAGCTTGTTGAGATCAAGTAACACTGAAGCTTTCTTT	CASSLLRSSNTEAFF
TRBV27	13	TRBJ2-7	.	many	TGTGCCAGCAGTGCGAGTCTCTACGAGGGGCAGTACTTC	CASSASLYEGQYF
TRBV19	14	TRBJ2-3	.	many	TGTGCCAGTAGTATACAGGGTCGGTCAGATACGCAGTATTTT	CASSIQGRSDTQYF
TRBV2	18	TRBJ1-1	TRBD1	many	TGTGCCAGCAGTGGAACGGAAGACAGGGGGGAGAGAAACACTGAAGCTTTCTTT	CASSGTEDRGERNTEAFF
TRBV5-6	14	TRBJ2-2	.	many	TGTGCCAGCAGACCGGGCCTGAACACCGGGGAGCTGTTTTTT	CASRPGLNTGELFF
TRBV30	13	TRBJ1-1	.	many	TGTGCCTGGGGACCTGTCCCGAACACTGAAGCTTTCTTT	CAWGPVPNTEAFF
TRBV10-1	15	TRBJ2-5	TRBD1	many	TGCGGCAGCAGTGAGGACAGGGGCCTTCGAGAGACCCAGTACTTC	CGSSEDRGLRETQYF
TRBV2	13	TRBJ2-2	.	many	TGTGCCAGCAGATACTCCTTCACCGGGGAGCTGTTTTTT	CASRYSFTGELFF
TRBV30	13	TRBJ1-5	TRBD1	many	TGTGCCTGGAGTGTTATACAGGGGCAGCCCCAGCATTTT	CAWSVIQGQPQHF
TRBV20-1	14	TRBJ2-7	.	many	TGCAGTGCTAGTTCGCGGGATAACCCCTACGAGCAGTACTTC	CSASSRDNPYEQYF
TRBV13	14	TRBJ1-6	TRBD1	many	TGTGCCAGCAGCCCAGGGACAGGGGACTCACCCCTCCACTTT	CASSPGTGDSPLHF
TRBV5-4	12	TRBJ2-7	.	.	TGTGCCAGCGGCTTGGGGGGCTACGAGCAGTACTTC	CASGLGGYEQYF
TRBV11-2	13	TRBJ1-1	.	many	TGTGCCAGCAGCCAGGGACCAACGTATGAAGCTTTCTTT	CASSQGPTYEAFF
TRBV9	10	TRBJ2-3	.	many	TGTGCCAGCGCGGGGAACACGCAGTATTTT	CASAGNTQYF
TRBV4-3	15	TRBJ1-5	.	many	TGCGCCAGCAGCCAAGAGGTGTATTTGGATCAGCCCCAGCATTTT	CASSQEVYLDQPQHF
TRBV6-5	15	TRBJ1-3	.	many	TGTGCCAGCAGCCCCCGGGCAGGGGCTGGAAACACCATATATTTT	CASSPRAGAGNTIYF
TRBV6-1	12	TRBJ1-1	.	.	TGTGCCAGCAGTGAAGACCCCGGGGGAGCTTTCTTT	CASSEDPGGAFF
TRBV4-3	13	TRBJ2-7	TRBD1	many	TGCGCCAGCAGCTCTTACACAGGGGTCGAGCAGTACTTC	CASSSYTGVEQYF
TRBV7-6	16	TRBJ2-2	.	many	TGTGCCAGCAGCTTATTGGTCGCCCCGAGCACCGGGGAGCTGTTTTTT	CASSLLVAPSTGELFF
TRBV5-1	14	TRBJ2-3	.	.	TGCGCCAGCAGAGGGGCCCTGTGCACAGATACGCAGTATTTC	CASRGALCTDTQYF
TRBV7-8	16	TRBJ2-5	.	many	TGTGCCAGCAGCTTAGGTACAGAGGGTCTTGGCGAGACCCAGTACTTC	CASSLGTEGLGETQYF
TRBV29-1	14	TRBJ2-2	.	many	TGCAGCATAGGGTTTAGCGCGAACACCGGGGAGCTGTTTTTT	CSIGFSANTGELFF
TRBV28	16	TRBJ2-7	TRBD2	medium-sized	TGTGCCAGCAGCCAAAGGTGGCCTAGCGGGTCCTACGAGCAGTACTTC	CASSQRWPSGSYEQYF
TRBV20-1	13	TRBJ2-3	.	.	TGCGGTGCTAGAAGAAAGGCCGCAGATACGCAGTATTTT	CGARRKAADTQYF
TRBV30	12	TRBJ2-7	.	many	TGTGCCTGGGGGACGGCCTCCTACGAGCAGTACTTC	CAWGTASYEQYF
TRBV6-2/TRBV6-3	13	TRBJ2-2	.	many	TGTGCCAGTTCGGGGCGTAGCACCGGGGAGCTGTTTTTT	CASSGRSTGELFF
TRBV12-3/TRBV12-4	14	TRBJ1-1	TRBD1	many	TGTGCCAGCAGTTTCAGGGGGGTGGGCACTGAAGCTTTCTTT	CASSFRGVGTEAFF
TRBV12-3/TRBV12-4	13	TRBJ1-1	.	many	TGTGCCAGCAGTTCCCGACAGAACACTGAAGCTTTCTTT	CASSSRQNTEAFF
TRBV11-2	15	TRBJ1-5	TRBD1	.	TGTGCCAGCAGCTCAACCGGGACAGACAATCAGCCCCAGCATTTT	CASSSTGTDNQPQHF
TRBV6-5	13	TRBJ2-7	.	many	TGTGCCAGCAGTTACTCGGCGGTCTACGAGCAGTACTTC	CASSYSAVYEQYF
TRBV9	13	TRBJ2-3	TRBD2	many	TGTGCCAGTGGACTAGGTTCTGCAGATACGCAGTATTTT	CASGLGSADTQYF
TRBV7-9	13	TRBJ2-5	.	many	TGTGCCAGCAGCACGGTCTATTCAGAGACCCAGTACTTC	CASSTVYSETQYF
TRBV11-2	14	TRBJ2-7	TRBD1	many	TGTGCCAGCAGCTGGGGACAGGGAGCCTACGAGCAGTACTTC	CASSWGQGAYEQYF
TRBV9	14	TRBJ2-7	TRBD2	many	TGTGCCAGCAGCCCGGGGGACTACAACTACGAGCAGTACTTC	CASSPGDYNYEQYF
TRBV7-9	17	TRBJ2-7	.	many	TGTGCCAGCAGCTCCTCGCACGGGGGATTTGCATCCTACGAGCAGTACTTC	CASSSSHGGFASYEQYF
TRBV28	14	TRBJ2-7	.	once	TGTGCCAGCAGGTCCGGGGCGATGACCTACGGGCAGTACTTC	CASRSGAMTYGQYF
TRBV6-2/TRBV6-3	12	TRBJ2-2	.	many	TGTGCCACCGAACTAGAGCTAGGGGAGCTGTTTTTT	CATELELGELFF
TRBV27	16	TRBJ2-3	.	many	TGTGCCAGCAGTTTAGTGGGGGTTTTACGCCCAGATACGCAGTATTTT	CASSLVGVLRPDTQYF
TRBV12-3/TRBV12-4	13	TRBJ1-1	.	many	TGTGCCAGCAGTTCTGGGGTTGACACTGAAGCTTTCTTT	CASSSGVDTEAFF
TRBV7-6	15	TRBJ1-6	.	few	TGTGCCAGCAGCTTAGGACAAGCCCCGGATTCACCCCTCCACTTT	CASSLGQAPDSPLHF